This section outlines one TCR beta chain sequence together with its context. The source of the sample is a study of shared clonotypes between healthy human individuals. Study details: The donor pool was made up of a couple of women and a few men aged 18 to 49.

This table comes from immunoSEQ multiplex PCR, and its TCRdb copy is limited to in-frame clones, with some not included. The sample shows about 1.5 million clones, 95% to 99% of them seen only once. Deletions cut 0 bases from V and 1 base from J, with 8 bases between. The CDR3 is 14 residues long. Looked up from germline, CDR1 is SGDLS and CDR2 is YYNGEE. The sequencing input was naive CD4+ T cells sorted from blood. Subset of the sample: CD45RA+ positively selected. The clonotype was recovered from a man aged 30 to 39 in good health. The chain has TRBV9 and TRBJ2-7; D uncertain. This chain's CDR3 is CASSVGAFSYEQYF. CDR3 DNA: TGTGCCAGCAGCGTAGGTGCATTTTCCTACGAGCAGTACTTC.